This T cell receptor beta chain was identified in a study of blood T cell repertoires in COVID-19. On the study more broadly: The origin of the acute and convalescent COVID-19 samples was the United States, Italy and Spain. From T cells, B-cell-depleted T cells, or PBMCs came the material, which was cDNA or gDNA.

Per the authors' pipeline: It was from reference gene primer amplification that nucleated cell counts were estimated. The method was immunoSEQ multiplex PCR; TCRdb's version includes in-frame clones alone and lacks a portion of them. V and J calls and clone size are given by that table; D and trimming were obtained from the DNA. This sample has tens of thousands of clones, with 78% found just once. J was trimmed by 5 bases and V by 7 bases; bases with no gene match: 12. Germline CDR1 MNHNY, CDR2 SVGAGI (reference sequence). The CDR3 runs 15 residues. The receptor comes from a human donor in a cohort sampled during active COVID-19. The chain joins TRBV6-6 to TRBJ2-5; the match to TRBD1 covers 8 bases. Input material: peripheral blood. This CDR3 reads CASIRGRGLGETQYF. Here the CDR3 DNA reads TGTGCCAGCATCAGGGGCAGGGGGCTAGGGGAGACCCAGTACTTC.